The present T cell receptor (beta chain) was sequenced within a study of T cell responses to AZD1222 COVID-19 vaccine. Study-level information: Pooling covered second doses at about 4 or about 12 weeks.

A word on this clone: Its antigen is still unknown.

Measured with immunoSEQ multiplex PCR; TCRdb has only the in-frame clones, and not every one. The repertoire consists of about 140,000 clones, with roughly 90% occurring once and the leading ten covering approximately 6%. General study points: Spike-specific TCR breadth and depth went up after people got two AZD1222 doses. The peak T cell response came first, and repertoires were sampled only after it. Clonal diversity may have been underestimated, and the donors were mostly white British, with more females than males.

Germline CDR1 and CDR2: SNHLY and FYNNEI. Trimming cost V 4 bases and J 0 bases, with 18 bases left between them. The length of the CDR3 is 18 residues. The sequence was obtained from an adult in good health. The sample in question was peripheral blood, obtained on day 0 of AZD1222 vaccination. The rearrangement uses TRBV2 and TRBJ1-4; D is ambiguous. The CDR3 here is CASSASGFILTTNEKLFF. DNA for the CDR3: TGTGCCAGCAGTGCTTCGGGATTTATCCTCACAACTAATGAAAAACTGTTTTTT. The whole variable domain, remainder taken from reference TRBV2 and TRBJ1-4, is EPEVTQTPSHQVTQMGQEVILRCVPISNHLYFYWYRQILGQKVEFLVSFYNNEISEKSEIFDDQFSVERPDGSNFTLKIRSTKLEDSAMYFCASSASGFILTTNEKLFFGSGTQLSVL.